This TCR beta chain was profiled in a study of T cells expressing NK-cell markers. Across the whole study: Seven HCMV-seropositive donors and one seronegative donor made up the eight sequenced donors.

TCRdb re-analyzed the 5' RACE reads; it lists each CDR3 protein once, without DNA. Recorded for this sample: over 200,000 distinct CDR3 sequences. This CDR3 contains 15 residues. The sequenced material came from blood T cells: a sorted CD56 or NKG2C T cell subset, CD4+ or CD8+ T cells, or bulk PBMC T cells (not recorded which). This TCR came from a man between 18 and 35 years old in good health. V usage is TRBV12-3 or TRBV12-4 and J usage is TRBJ1-5; TCRdb calls TRBD1, which cannot be checked without DNA. CDR3 sequence: CASRLTGGLNQPQHF.